Below, 4 T cell receptor beta chains from the same sample are listed, as sequenced in a study of T cell repertoires in cytomegalovirus infection. TCRdb processed the reads anew with MiXCR; each CDR3 protein has one entry. The data show about 740,000 distinct CDR3 sequences, about 40% seen once. Sequenced sample: PBMCs. The receptor set was obtained from a human donor in good health (CMV status not recorded). Some clones in this sample may be carry-over from other donors' samples.

This chain uses TRBV6-2 or TRBV6-3 with TRBJ2-1, with TRBD2 identical over 7 bases. The germline gives CDR1 MNHEY, CDR2 SVGEGT. The CDR3 has 18 residues. Trimming took 5 bases from V and 0 from J; bases not matched to a gene: 13. CDR3 residues: CASSLSLAELSSYNEQFF. The DNA of the CDR3 is TGTGCCAGCAGTCTCTCCCTAGCGGAGCTCAGCTCCTACAATGAGCAGTTCTTC.

In this sample, this clonotype turned up a few times. This chain uses TRBV11-1 with TRBJ1-4; unclear D gene. Between the trimmed V and J ends, which lost 2 bases and 8 bases, there was a span of 12 bases. This CDR3 region has 14 residues. Looked up from germline, CDR1 is SGHAT and CDR2 is FQDESV (reference sequence). The CDR3 DNA follows: TGTGCCAGCAGCTTAAAGGGTGTCGGAGAAAAACTGTTTTTT. This gives the protein CASSLKGVGEKLFF.

Worth noting for this clonotype: A single base separates this from a much larger clone, so it may be a read error. The chain links TRBV11-2 to TRBJ1-2; TRBD1 might be the D (6 bases). Germline V gene sequence: CDR1 SGHAT, CDR2 FQNNGV. The CDR3 consists of 14 residues. The CDR3 nucleotides are TGTTCCAGCAGCTTAGGGGGGGCAGCCTATGGCTACACCTTC. It yields the protein CSSSLGGAAYGYTF.

The CDR3 coding sequence is TGCGCCAGCAGATCCAGGGGACAAACGAACACTGAAGCTTTCTTT. Amino acid sequence: CASRSRGQTNTEAFF. The chain recombines TRBV10-2 with TRBJ1-1, with D perhaps matching TRBD1 (6 bases). V lost 6 bases and J lost 1, with 15 bases in between. From germline, CDR1 is WSHSY and CDR2 SAAADI. The CDR3 loop spans 15 amino acids.